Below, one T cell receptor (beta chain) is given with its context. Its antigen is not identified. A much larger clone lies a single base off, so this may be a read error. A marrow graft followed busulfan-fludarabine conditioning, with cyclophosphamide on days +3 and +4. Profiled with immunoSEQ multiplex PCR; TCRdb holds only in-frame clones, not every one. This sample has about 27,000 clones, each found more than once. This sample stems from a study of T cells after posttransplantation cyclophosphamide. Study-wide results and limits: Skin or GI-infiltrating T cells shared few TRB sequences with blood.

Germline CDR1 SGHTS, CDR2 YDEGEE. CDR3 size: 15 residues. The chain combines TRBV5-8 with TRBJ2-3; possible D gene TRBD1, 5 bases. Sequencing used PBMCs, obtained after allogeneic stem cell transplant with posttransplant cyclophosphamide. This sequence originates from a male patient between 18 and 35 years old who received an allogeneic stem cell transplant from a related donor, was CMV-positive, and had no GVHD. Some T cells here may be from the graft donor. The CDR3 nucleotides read TGTGCCAGCAGCTTGGGACAGAAAAGCACAGATGCGCAGTATTTT. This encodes CASSLGQKSTDAQYF.